Below, 6 T cell receptor beta chains from the same sample are listed, as sequenced in a study of T cell repertoires in cytomegalovirus infection. TCRdb re-analysed the reads in MiXCR, keeping a single row per CDR3 protein. The sample yields about 360,000 distinct CDR3 sequences, 15% to 20% seen once. What was sequenced was PBMCs. Source of these receptors: a human donor in good health (CMV status not recorded). Some clones in this sample may be carry-over from other donors' samples.

There are a few counts of this clonotype. This chain links TRBV20-1 with TRBJ1-6; D might be TRBD1 (6 bases). CDR1 and CDR2 (germline): DFQATT, SNEGSKA (reference sequence). Trimming left V 6 bases short and J 4 bases short, with 10 bases between. This CDR3 spans 13 amino acids. The CDR3 nucleotides are TGCAGTGCGTGGGACACGTATAATTCACCCCTCCACTTT. Residues: CSAWDTYNSPLHF.

The V gene is TRBV12-3 or TRBV12-4, the J gene TRBJ2-6; TRBD1 aligns across 10 bases. J gave up 3 bases and V 5 bases, and 10 bases lay outside the gene matches. This CDR3 comprises 18 residues. The CDR3 nucleotides are TGTGCCAGCAGTCCGGGACAGGGGAGGACTGTTGGGGCCAACGTCCTGACTTTC. This gives the protein CASSPGQGRTVGANVLTF.

This clonotype has ten or more counts. The rearrangement joins TRBV5-4 to TRBJ2-3; D call uncertain. Deletions cut 4 bases from V and 1 base from J, with 13 bases between. Germline CDR1 and CDR2: SGHNT and YYREEE (reference sequence). The CDR3 is 15 amino acids. CDR3 sequence reads: CASSGSASRTDTQYF. The CDR3 DNA reads as TGTGCCAGCAGCGGTTCGGCGTCCCGCACAGATACGCAGTATTTT. The variable domain in full, completed from reference TRBV5-4 and TRBJ2-3, reads ETGVTQSPTHLIKTRGQQVTLRCSSQSGHNTVSWYQQALGQGPQFIFQYYREEENGRGNFPPRFSGLQFPNYSSELNVNALELDDSALYLCASSGSASRTDTQYFGPGTRLTVL.

There are many counts of this clonotype. V is TRBV2 and J is TRBJ2-1, with 10 nucleotides matching TRBD2. This CDR3 is 15 amino acids long. Germline CDR1 and CDR2: SNHLY and FYNNEI. With V trimmed by 6 bases and J by 7 bases, 9 bases remained unmatched. DNA of the CDR3: TGTGCCAGCAGGAAGAGCGGGGGGGCATTTAATGAGCAGTTCTTC. Protein: CASRKSGGAFNEQFF.

This clonotype was seen many times. The rearrangement joins TRBV4-1 to TRBJ1-2; no clear D. Germline V gives CDR1 MGHRA, CDR2 YSYEKL. Trimming stripped 0 bases from V and 4 bases from J, with 12 bases between. The CDR3 consists of 15 residues. The CDR3 is CASSQDLNPFYGYTF. CDR3 DNA sequence: TGCGCCAGCAGCCAAGATTTGAACCCATTCTATGGCTACACCTTC.

The gene calls are TRBV19 and TRBJ1-5; no clear D. CDR1 LNHDA and CDR2 SQIVND come from the germline V gene (reference sequence). CDR3 length equals 15 residues. Between the trimmed V and J ends, which lost 4 bases and 3 bases, there was a span of 13 bases. CDR3: CASSSRTGINQPQHF. The CDR3 bases are TGTGCCAGTAGTAGCCGGACGGGGATCAATCAGCCCCAGCATTTT.